The T cell receptor beta chain under discussion was sequenced for a study of shared clonotypes between healthy human individuals (dated by TCRdb to about 2020). Background for the entire study: A couple of women and three men aged 18 to 49 years were included in the cohort. Blood TCR repertoires of about five healthy adults were deeply sequenced to estimate repertoire size and the extent of clonotype sharing between individuals. For each donor, CD4 naive and CD4 memory were each given three plates, CD8 naive was given two plates, and CD8 memory was given one plate. Leukapheresis yielded between about 0.9 and 9.5 billion PBMCs per donor. To increase sequencing depth and limit assay-specific biases, TCR repertoire library preparation and sequencing were carried out by different laboratories using diverse techniques. Broader findings and caveats from the paper: Incomplete sequencing was indicated by rarefaction of sorted-subset datasets, despite the large sequencing depth. Estimated clonotype richness was generally larger for naive than for memory subsets. Sampling was restricted to blood, and TCR repertoires in tissues likely differ from the TCR repertoires found in blood. The genetic and exposure-history diversity represented was limited by the small number of donors. Approximately 5% of naive CD4, 3.5% of naive CD8, about 2.5% of memory CD4, and about 0.4% of memory CD8 clonotypes were shared across four donors. Higher generation probabilities were observed for clonotypes shared by all four sorted-subset donors than for non-shared clonotypes. Based on pairwise subsampling, the degree of clonotype sharing among donors was expected to be affected by sequencing depth.

TCR CDR3 regions were amplified from genomic DNA by multiplex PCR using the deep immunoSEQ assay. Genomic DNA extracted from each cell subset was distributed evenly over all wells of several immunoSEQ 96-well plates, and each plate served as one replicate. For sorted subsets, each replicate PCR was loaded with 200 ng genomic DNA, equivalent to about 30,000 T cell genomes. The purified libraries were quantified using a Qubit 3.0 fluorometer, sized with a Bioanalyzer 2100, and then quantified again using the KAPA Library Quantification kit. Each immunoSEQ 96-well plate was sequenced on its own single-read 150-cycle Illumina NextSeq 550 flow cell. Concerning the study's data processing: Because only junctional sequences without quality scores were contained in the immunoSEQ output, filtering matching that applied to full-length reads could not be performed. To assign V/J genes and CDR3, sequences were annotated using PyIR, a Python wrapper for IgBLAST v1.9, with IMGT germline references. Reads were removed for weak V/J assignments (E-value above 1e-6), missing CDR3, stop codons, out-of-frame junctions, or ambiguous translated residues. V3J clonotypes were defined as sequences sharing the same inferred V gene, J gene, and CDR3 amino acid sequence. To compute the percentage overlap between repertoires, the number of shared unique clonotypes was divided by the size of the smaller repertoire. Richness of each repertoire was evaluated using RTK rarefaction, the Chao1 estimator, and Recon v2.1 estimates of unobserved clonotypes. Generation probabilities were computed with OLGA for all TCRbeta clonotypes obtained by the gDNA method from several donors. Held by TCRdb, this immuneACCESS table contains in-frame sequences only and omits some clones. Under half of the omission traces to an unresolved V gene where checked; the cause of the rest is unknown. The V and J calls and clone size were taken over from that table, and D and trimming were inferred from the DNA. The table for this sample lists approximately 620,000 clones; 97% of them were counted only once. The leading ten clones occupy around 0.057% of the sample.

The cysteine opens and the phenylalanine closes a CDR3 of 14 amino acids. The entry retains the CDR3 DNA only, 42 bases that are in frame from base 1. The junction carries 13 bases between V and J, which are trimmed by 7 bases and 1 base respectively. The germline V gene (reference sequence) gives CDR1 as MNHEY and CDR2 as SMNVEV. On this clone itself: It has no known antigen specificity. Qualities for individual bases were not recorded, and no much larger clone is one base off.

The donors were healthy, HIV-negative adults who had no recently reported acute infections or vaccinations. Only Caucasian adults living in Nashville, Tennessee, USA were represented among the donors. CD4+ T cells were enriched through magnetic negative selection, after which naive cells were positively selected on CD45RA and the remaining negative fraction served as the memory subset. Blood was obtained by leukapheresis, after which PBMCs were separated by Ficoll-Histopaque density gradient centrifugation and cryopreserved in liquid nitrogen vapor phase. Analytical flow cytometry was used to check the purity and quantity of each magnetically sorted T cell population. From each sorted fraction, genomic DNA was isolated and quantified by UV absorbance on a Nanodrop 2000c.

The V and J segments used are TRBV27 and TRBJ2-5, and perhaps TRBD2 as D gene, on 6 matching bases. The specimen sequenced was naive CD4+ T cells sorted from blood. The cell subset or site label, as the study defines it: CD45RA+ positively selected. The sequence derives from a woman in her twenties or thirties in good health. The nucleotides read TGTGCCAGCATTGTGGAGGGGCCCCAAGAGACCCAGTACTTC. Its protein reads: CASIVEGPQETQYF.